This T cell receptor beta chain was profiled in a study of T cell changes during pregnancy in multiple sclerosis. Data came from immunoSEQ multiplex PCR; TCRdb stores just in-frame clones and leaves some out. Of about 100,000 clones in the sample, less than 95% are singletons; the top ten hold around 0.8%. The CDR3 runs to 17 residues. Trimming cost V 6 bases and J 0 bases, with 18 bases left between them. Germline loops: CDR1 SGHAT, CDR2 FQNNGV. The chain joins TRBV11-2 to TRBJ1-3; TRBD1 might be the D (6 bases). The receptor was isolated from a female donor in good health, enrolled as a control in a pregnancy study. The sequencing used peripheral blood, collected in the third trimester of pregnancy. DNA for the CDR3: TGTGCCAGCAGGTTGTCACGGGGGGCCGACTCTGGAAACACCATATATTTT. Residues: CASRLSRGADSGNTIYF.